This TCR beta chain originates from a study of blood T cell repertoires in COVID-19. Clones were sequenced by immunoSEQ multiplex PCR, and TCRdb holds only the in-frame ones, with some missing. The sample yields 70,000 to 90,000 clones, approximately 82% seen once. The J segment lost 3 bases and the V segment lost 1 base, leaving 6 bases of the junction unmatched. Germline lookup yields CDR1 LGHDT and CDR2 YNNKEL (reference sequence). The CDR3 contains 16 residues. The V gene is TRBV3-1 (or the pseudogene TRBV3-2), the J gene TRBJ1-3, with 7 nucleotides matching TRBD1. The sequencing sample was made of peripheral blood. The origin of this receptor is a woman of 80 years or more with acute or convalescent COVID-19. CDR3 coding DNA: TGTGCCAGCAGCCAAGCCGACAGGGTAGTTGGAAACACCATATATTTT. This gives the protein CASSQADRVVGNTIYF.